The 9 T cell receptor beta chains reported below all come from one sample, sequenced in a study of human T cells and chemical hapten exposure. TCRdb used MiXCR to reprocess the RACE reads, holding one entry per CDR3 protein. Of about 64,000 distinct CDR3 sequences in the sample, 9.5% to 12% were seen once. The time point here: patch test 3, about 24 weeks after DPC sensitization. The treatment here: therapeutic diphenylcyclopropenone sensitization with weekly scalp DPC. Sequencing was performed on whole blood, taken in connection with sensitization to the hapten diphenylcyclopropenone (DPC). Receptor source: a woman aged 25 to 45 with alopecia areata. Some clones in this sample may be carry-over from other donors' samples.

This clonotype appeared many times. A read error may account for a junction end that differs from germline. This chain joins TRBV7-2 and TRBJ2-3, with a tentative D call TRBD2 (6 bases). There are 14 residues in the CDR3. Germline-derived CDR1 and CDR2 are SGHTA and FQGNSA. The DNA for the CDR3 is TGTGCCAGCAGCCTAGCGACCCACACAGATACGCAGTATTTT. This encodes CASSLATHTDTQYF.

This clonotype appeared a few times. In nucleotides, the CDR3 is TGTGCCAGCTCACCTGGGTCCCAGGGGCAGTATTTT. Amino acid sequence: CASSPGSQGQYF. This sequence joins TRBV18 and TRBJ2-3, with D possibly TRBD1 on 5 matching bases. The V gene lost 3 bases and the J gene lost 11 bases, with 12 bases spanning the gap. The germline V gene has CDR1 KGHSH and CDR2 LQKENI. This CDR3 comprises 12 residues.

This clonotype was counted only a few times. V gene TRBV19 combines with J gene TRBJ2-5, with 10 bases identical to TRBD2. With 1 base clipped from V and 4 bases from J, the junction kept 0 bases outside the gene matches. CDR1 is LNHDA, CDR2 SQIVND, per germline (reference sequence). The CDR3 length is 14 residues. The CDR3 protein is CASSIVAGGETQYF. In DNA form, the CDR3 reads TGTGCCAGTAGTATAGTAGCGGGAGGAGAGACCCAGTACTTC.

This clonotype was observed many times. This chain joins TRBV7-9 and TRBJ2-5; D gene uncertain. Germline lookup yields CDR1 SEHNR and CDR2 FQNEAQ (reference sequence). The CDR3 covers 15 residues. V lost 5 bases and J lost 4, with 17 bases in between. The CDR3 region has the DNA TGTGCCAGCAGCCTCATACACCCCACCTTAGAGACCCAGTACTTC. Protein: CASSLIHPTLETQYF.

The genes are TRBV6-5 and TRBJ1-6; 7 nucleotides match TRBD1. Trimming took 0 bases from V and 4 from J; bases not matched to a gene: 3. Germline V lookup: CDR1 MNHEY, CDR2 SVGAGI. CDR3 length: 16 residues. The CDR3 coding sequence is TGTGCCAGCAGTTACTCGGGACAGCCATATAATTCACCCCTCCACTTT. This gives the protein CASSYSGQPYNSPLHF.

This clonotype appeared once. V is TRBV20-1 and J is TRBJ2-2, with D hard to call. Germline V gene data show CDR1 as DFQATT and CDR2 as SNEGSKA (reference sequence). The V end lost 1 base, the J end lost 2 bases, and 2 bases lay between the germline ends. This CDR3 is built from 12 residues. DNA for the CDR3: TGCAGTGCTAGAGTTAACACCGGGGAGCTGTTTTTT. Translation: CSARVNTGELFF.

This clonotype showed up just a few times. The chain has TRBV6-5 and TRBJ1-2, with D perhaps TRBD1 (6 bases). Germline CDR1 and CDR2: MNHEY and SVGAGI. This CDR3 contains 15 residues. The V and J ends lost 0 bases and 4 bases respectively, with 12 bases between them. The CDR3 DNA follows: TGTGCCAGCAGTTACTCGGCAGGGGTCGGCTATGGCTACACCTTC. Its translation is CASSYSAGVGYGYTF.

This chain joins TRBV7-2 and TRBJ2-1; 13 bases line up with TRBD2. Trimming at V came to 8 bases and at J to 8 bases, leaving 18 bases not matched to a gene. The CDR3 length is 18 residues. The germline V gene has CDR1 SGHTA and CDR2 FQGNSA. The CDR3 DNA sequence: TGTGCCAGCTCCTTCGACCCCGCGGGACTAGCGGGAAACGATGAGCAGTTCTTC. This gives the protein CASSFDPAGLAGNDEQFF.

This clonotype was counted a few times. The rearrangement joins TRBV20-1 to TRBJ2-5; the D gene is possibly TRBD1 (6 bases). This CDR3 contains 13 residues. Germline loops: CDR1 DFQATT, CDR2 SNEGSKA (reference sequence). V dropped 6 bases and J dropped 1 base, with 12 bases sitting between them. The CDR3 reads CSAGHSPQETQYF. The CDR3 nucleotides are TGCAGTGCGGGACACAGTCCCCAAGAGACCCAGTACTTC.